Listed below are T cell receptor beta chains from one sample, sequenced in a study of PD-1 blockade in classical Hodgkin lymphoma. Measured with immunoSEQ multiplex PCR; TCRdb has only the in-frame clones, and not every one. Among about 150,000 clones, 78% were seen once, and the ten largest hold 9.2%. Material: peripheral blood mononuclear cells (PBMCs), obtained before the second cycle of nivolumab. The receptors were gathered from a human donor with classical Hodgkin lymphoma. The CDR3 runs from the conserved cysteine through the conserved F or W. Fields, in order: clone size, D gene, V gene, J gene, CDR3 protein, CDR3 DNA. The D gene is left open where the match is weak. Size tells how often a clone was seen (once, few, many) or the class of an expanded clone, and some rows leave it out.

clone size: -
D gene: -
V gene: TRBV2
J gene: TRBJ2-5
CDR3 protein: CASGTRQETQYF
CDR3 DNA: TGTGCCAGCGGAACTCGCCAAGAGACCCAGTACTTC

clone size: few
D gene: -
V gene: TRBV19
J gene: TRBJ1-1
CDR3 protein: CASSPPLGTHGTEAFF
CDR3 DNA: TGTGCCAGTAGTCCCCCCTTGGGGACACACGGCACTGAAGCTTTCTTT

clone size: -
D gene: -
V gene: TRBV6-5
J gene: TRBJ2-3
CDR3 protein: CASSPTSPTFTQYF
CDR3 DNA: TGTGCCAGCAGTCCTACTAGTCCCACCTTCACGCAGTATTTT

clone size: once
D gene: -
V gene: TRBV10-3
J gene: TRBJ2-5
CDR3 protein: CAISEGGETQYF
CDR3 DNA: TGTGCCATCAGTGAGGGGGGGGAGACCCAGTACTTC

clone size: -
D gene: -
V gene: TRBV28
J gene: TRBJ1-5
CDR3 protein: CASSPSNQPQHF
CDR3 DNA: TGTGCCAGCTCTCCTAGCAATCAGCCCCAGCATTTT

clone size: once
D gene: -
V gene: TRBV7-9
J gene: TRBJ2-2
CDR3 protein: CASSLDSRIGELFF
CDR3 DNA: TGTGCCAGCAGCTTAGACAGCCGGATCGGGGAGCTGTTTTTT

clone size: -
D gene: -
V gene: TRBV25-1
J gene: TRBJ1-1
CDR3 protein: CASSPILNTEAFF
CDR3 DNA: TGTGCCAGCAGCCCCATACTGAACACTGAAGCTTTCTTT

clone size: -
D gene: -
V gene: TRBV29-1
J gene: TRBJ1-1
CDR3 protein: CSCRTGSNTEAFF
CDR3 DNA: TGCAGCTGTCGAACCGGGAGCAACACTGAAGCTTTCTTT

clone size: -
D gene: -
V gene: TRBV10-3
J gene: TRBJ1-6
CDR3 protein: CAISEWQGGYSPLHF
CDR3 DNA: TGTGCCATCAGTGAATGGCAGGGAGGTTATTCACCCCTCCACTTT

clone size: -
D gene: TRBD2
V gene: TRBV7-9
J gene: TRBJ2-7
CDR3 protein: CASSSGPSGGYEQYF
CDR3 DNA: TGTGCCAGCAGCTCCGGACCTAGCGGGGGCTACGAGCAGTACTTC

clone size: -
D gene: -
V gene: TRBV27
J gene: TRBJ1-2
CDR3 protein: CASGGNYGYTF
CDR3 DNA: TGTGCCAGCGGCGGAAACTATGGCTACACCTTC

clone size: few
D gene: -
V gene: TRBV28
J gene: TRBJ1-5
CDR3 protein: CASSFGSVLSNQPQHF
CDR3 DNA: TGTGCCAGCAGTTTTGGATCCGTCCTTAGCAATCAGCCCCAGCATTTT

clone size: -
D gene: -
V gene: TRBV19
J gene: TRBJ2-7
CDR3 protein: CASSIGAGALYEQYF
CDR3 DNA: TGTGCCAGTAGTATTGGGGCAGGAGCTCTCTACGAGCAGTACTTC

clone size: few
D gene: -
V gene: TRBV19
J gene: TRBJ1-5
CDR3 protein: CASRGDGQPQHF
CDR3 DNA: TGTGCCAGTCGGGGGGACGGCCAGCCCCAGCATTTT

clone size: few
D gene: TRBD2
V gene: TRBV5-1
J gene: TRBJ2-2
CDR3 protein: CASSPLAVQNTGELFF
CDR3 DNA: TGCGCCAGCAGCCCACTAGCGGTCCAGAACACCGGGGAGCTGTTTTTT

clone size: -
D gene: TRBD2
V gene: TRBV27
J gene: TRBJ2-3
CDR3 protein: CASRGSGTDTQYF
CDR3 DNA: TGTGCCAGCCGCGGGAGCGGCACAGATACGCAGTATTTT

clone size: -
D gene: -
V gene: TRBV6-5
J gene: TRBJ2-7
CDR3 protein: CASSKAVRNYEQYF
CDR3 DNA: TGTGCCAGCAGCAAGGCGGTAAGGAACTACGAGCAGTACTTC

clone size: -
D gene: TRBD1
V gene: TRBV6-6
J gene: TRBJ2-7
CDR3 protein: CASSYPDRAHSYEQYF
CDR3 DNA: TGTGCCAGCAGTTACCCCGACAGGGCCCACTCCTACGAGCAGTACTTC

clone size: -
D gene: TRBD2
V gene: TRBV7-3
J gene: TRBJ2-1
CDR3 protein: CASSLTSLAGAYNEQFF
CDR3 DNA: TGTGCCAGCAGCTTAACGTCACTAGCGGGAGCCTACAATGAGCAGTTCTTC

clone size: -
D gene: -
V gene: TRBV9
J gene: TRBJ1-2
CDR3 protein: CASSLGDRVYGYTF
CDR3 DNA: TGTGCCAGCAGCCTCGGGGATCGTGTCTATGGCTACACCTTC

clone size: -
D gene: -
V gene: TRBV19
J gene: TRBJ1-2
CDR3 protein: CASSIKFGGRYGYTF
CDR3 DNA: TGTGCCAGTAGTATTAAATTCGGGGGCCGCTATGGCTACACCTTC

clone size: -
D gene: -
V gene: TRBV2
J gene: TRBJ1-5
CDR3 protein: CASRAGDSSNQPQHF
CDR3 DNA: TGTGCCAGCAGGGCAGGCGATTCTAGCAATCAGCCCCAGCATTTT

clone size: -
D gene: -
V gene: TRBV6-6
J gene: TRBJ2-7
CDR3 protein: CASSGDFTYEQYF
CDR3 DNA: TGTGCCAGCAGCGGGGACTTCACCTACGAGCAGTACTTC

clone size: -
D gene: TRBD2
V gene: TRBV5-1
J gene: TRBJ2-2
CDR3 protein: CASSLVSTGLAGGNTGELFF
CDR3 DNA: TGCGCCAGCAGCTTGGTATCCACGGGACTAGCGGGAGGTAACACCGGGGAGCTGTTTTTT

clone size: -
D gene: -
V gene: TRBV19
J gene: TRBJ2-4
CDR3 protein: CASSIEVILAKNIQYF
CDR3 DNA: TGTGCCAGTAGTATCGAGGTTATTCTAGCCAAAAACATTCAGTACTTC

clone size: -
D gene: -
V gene: TRBV6-6
J gene: TRBJ1-1
CDR3 protein: CASRSSANTEAFF
CDR3 DNA: TGTGCCAGCAGATCCTCGGCGAACACTGAAGCTTTCTTT

clone size: -
D gene: TRBD2
V gene: TRBV15
J gene: TRBJ2-3
CDR3 protein: CATSVLAGISTDTQYF
CDR3 DNA: TGTGCCACCAGCGTTCTAGCGGGGATAAGCACAGATACGCAGTATTTT

clone size: -
D gene: -
V gene: TRBV28
J gene: TRBJ2-1
CDR3 protein: CASSFSALQGEQFF
CDR3 DNA: TGTGCCAGCAGTTTCTCGGCCCTTCAGGGTGAGCAGTTCTTC

clone size: -
D gene: TRBD2
V gene: TRBV2
J gene: TRBJ2-3
CDR3 protein: CASSVAGAADTQYF
CDR3 DNA: TGTGCCAGCAGTGTAGCGGGAGCGGCAGATACGCAGTATTTT

clone size: -
D gene: TRBD1
V gene: TRBV6-5
J gene: TRBJ1-1
CDR3 protein: CASRPTGGMNTEAFF
CDR3 DNA: TGTGCCAGCAGACCTACAGGGGGTATGAACACTGAAGCTTTCTTT